These T cell receptor beta chains were read from a single sample in a study of radiation and T cells in renal cell carcinoma. Some clones are missing from TCRdb's copy, which holds only in-frame ones; the method was immunoSEQ multiplex PCR. This table has just over 150,000 clones, 80% to 90% appearing once. Sample: blood, taken from a patient whose treatment included radiotherapy and nephrectomy. The receptors stem from a woman aged 50 to 60 with renal cell carcinoma. Both conserved end residues are part of each CDR3. Fields, in order: V gene, D gene, clone size, J gene, CDR3 protein, CDR3 DNA. A D gene is named only where the DNA matches it firmly. Not every row has a clone size; where given, it reads once, few, many or a size class.

v_gene: TRBV6-6
d_gene: -
abundance: -
j_gene: TRBJ1-1
CDR3aa: CASRAGGPGHTEAFF
CDR3nt: TGTGCCAGCAGAGCCGGGGGCCCGGGACACACTGAAGCTTTCTTT

v_gene: TRBV7-9
d_gene: -
abundance: -
j_gene: TRBJ1-2
CDR3aa: CASSLMGGDYGYTF
CDR3nt: TGTGCCAGCAGCTTAATGGGAGGGGACTATGGCTACACCTTC

v_gene: TRBV19
d_gene: -
abundance: once
j_gene: TRBJ2-7
CDR3aa: CASSLGTPSYEQYF
CDR3nt: TGTGCCAGTAGTTTAGGGACACCCTCCTACGAGCAGTACTTC

v_gene: TRBV5-6
d_gene: -
abundance: few
j_gene: TRBJ2-7
CDR3aa: CASSSIVYEQYF
CDR3nt: TGTGCCAGCAGCTCCATAGTTTACGAGCAGTACTTC

v_gene: TRBV18
d_gene: -
abundance: -
j_gene: TRBJ2-7
CDR3aa: CASSPSQEPYEQYF
CDR3nt: TGTGCCAGCTCACCTTCGCAGGAACCCTACGAGCAGTACTTC

v_gene: TRBV6-6
d_gene: -
abundance: -
j_gene: TRBJ1-2
CDR3aa: CASSYSEGYGYTF
CDR3nt: TGTGCCAGCAGTTACTCAGAGGGTTATGGCTACACCTTC

v_gene: TRBV19
d_gene: TRBD1
abundance: -
j_gene: TRBJ1-5
CDR3aa: CASSIGMGQLQPQHF
CDR3nt: TGTGCCAGTAGTATAGGTATGGGACAGCTTCAGCCCCAGCATTTT

v_gene: TRBV15
d_gene: -
abundance: few
j_gene: TRBJ2-4
CDR3aa: CATRPPGDRNIQYF
CDR3nt: TGTGCCACCAGGCCCCCAGGGGATCGGAACATTCAGTACTTC

v_gene: TRBV9
d_gene: TRBD2
abundance: -
j_gene: TRBJ2-7
CDR3aa: CASSVGASGMHEQYF
CDR3nt: TGTGCCAGCAGCGTAGGGGCTAGCGGTATGCACGAGCAGTACTTC

v_gene: TRBV10-3
d_gene: -
abundance: -
j_gene: TRBJ2-1
CDR3aa: CAISAGGPSNEQFF
CDR3nt: TGTGCCATCAGTGCGGGGGGCCCGAGCAATGAGCAGTTCTTC

v_gene: TRBV19
d_gene: TRBD2
abundance: -
j_gene: TRBJ2-5
CDR3aa: CASSIGLAGALQETQYF
CDR3nt: TGTGCCAGTAGTATAGGGCTAGCGGGGGCCCTACAAGAGACCCAGTACTTC

v_gene: TRBV29-1
d_gene: -
abundance: -
j_gene: TRBJ1-1
CDR3aa: CSVVSGNTEAFF
CDR3nt: TGCAGCGTTGTCTCGGGTAACACTGAAGCTTTCTTT

v_gene: TRBV7-8
d_gene: TRBD1
abundance: -
j_gene: TRBJ1-5
CDR3aa: CASSFQGAYSNQPQHF
CDR3nt: TGTGCCAGCAGCTTTCAGGGGGCCTATAGCAATCAGCCCCAGCATTTT

v_gene: TRBV6-1
d_gene: TRBD1
abundance: -
j_gene: TRBJ1-2
CDR3aa: CASGPGQPLYGYTF
CDR3nt: TGTGCCAGCGGCCCGGGACAGCCACTCTATGGCTACACCTTC

v_gene: TRBV6-6
d_gene: -
abundance: -
j_gene: TRBJ1-6
CDR3aa: CASSSAGLNSPLHF
CDR3nt: TGTGCCAGCAGTTCGGCAGGGTTGAATTCACCCCTCCACTTT

v_gene: TRBV5-8
d_gene: TRBD1
abundance: -
j_gene: TRBJ1-5
CDR3aa: CASSWTGPQPQHF
CDR3nt: TGTGCCAGCAGCTGGACAGGGCCCCAGCCCCAGCATTTT

v_gene: TRBV7-9
d_gene: -
abundance: -
j_gene: TRBJ2-2
CDR3aa: CASRPQRTPTAGELFF
CDR3nt: TGTGCCAGCAGGCCACAACGGACCCCCACCGCGGGGGAGCTGTTTTTT